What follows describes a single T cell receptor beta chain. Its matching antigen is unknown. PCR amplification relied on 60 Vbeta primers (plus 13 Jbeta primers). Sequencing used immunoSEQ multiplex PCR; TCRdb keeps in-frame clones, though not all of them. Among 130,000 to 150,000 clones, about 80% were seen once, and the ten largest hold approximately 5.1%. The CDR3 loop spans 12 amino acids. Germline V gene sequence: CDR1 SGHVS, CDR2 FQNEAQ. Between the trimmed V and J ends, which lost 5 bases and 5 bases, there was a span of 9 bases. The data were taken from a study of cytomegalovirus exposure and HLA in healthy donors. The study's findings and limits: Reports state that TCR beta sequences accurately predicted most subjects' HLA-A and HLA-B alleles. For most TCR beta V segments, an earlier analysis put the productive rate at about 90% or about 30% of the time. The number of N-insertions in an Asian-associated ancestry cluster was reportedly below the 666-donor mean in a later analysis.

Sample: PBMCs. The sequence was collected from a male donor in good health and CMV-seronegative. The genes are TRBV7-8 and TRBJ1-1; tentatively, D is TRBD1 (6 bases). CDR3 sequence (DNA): TGTGCCAGCAGCATAAGGGGGACTGAAGCTTTCTTT. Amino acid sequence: CASSIRGTEAFF.